This note documents a single T cell receptor beta chain sequence. This sample was taken from a study of shared clonotypes between healthy human individuals. Profiled with immunoSEQ multiplex PCR; TCRdb holds only in-frame clones, not every one. The data show 2,500,000 or so clones, over 85% seen once. The CDR3 is made up of 14 amino acids. V lost 4 bases, J lost 4 bases, and 5 bases stayed unmatched. Germline CDR1 reads SGHRS; CDR2 reads YFSETQ. The sample taken for sequencing was naive CD4+ T cells sorted from blood. Subset of the sample: CD45RA+ positively selected. The origin of this receptor is a man aged 18 to 29 in good health. This sequence joins TRBV5-1 and TRBJ2-3; 8 bases line up with TRBD1. CDR3 loop: CASSPQGVSDTQYF. The CDR3 nucleotides are TGCGCCAGCAGCCCACAGGGGGTCTCAGATACGCAGTATTTT.